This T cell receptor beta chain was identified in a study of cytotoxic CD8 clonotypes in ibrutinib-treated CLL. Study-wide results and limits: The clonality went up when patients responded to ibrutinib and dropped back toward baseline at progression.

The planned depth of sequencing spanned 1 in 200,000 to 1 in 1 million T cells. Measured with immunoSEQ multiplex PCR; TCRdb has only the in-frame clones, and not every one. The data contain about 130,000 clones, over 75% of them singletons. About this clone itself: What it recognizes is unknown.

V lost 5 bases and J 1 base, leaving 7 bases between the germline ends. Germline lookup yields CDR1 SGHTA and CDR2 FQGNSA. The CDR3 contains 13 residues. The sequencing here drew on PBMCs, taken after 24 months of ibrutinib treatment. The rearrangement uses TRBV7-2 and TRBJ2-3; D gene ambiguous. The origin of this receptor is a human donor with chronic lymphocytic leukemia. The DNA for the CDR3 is TGTGCCAGCAGCCGCAGCGGCACAGATACGCAGTATTTT. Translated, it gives CASSRSGTDTQYF.